This T cell receptor beta chain was documented in a study of Ad26.COV2.S vaccination and SARS-CoV-2 variants. Trimming cost V 8 bases and J 0 bases, with 14 bases left between them. Germline V gene data show CDR1 as MNHNY and CDR2 as SVGAGI (reference sequence). The CDR3 sequence is 15 residues long. As for treatment: some 20 received Ad26.COV2.S at low or high dose, single or two shots; roughly 5 received placebo; per-sample allocation not given. Vaccine and placebo recipients were sampled on day 63 after the first injection. TCRdb's table, derived via immunoSEQ multiplex PCR, lists solely in-frame clones and lacks some. The sample includes about 350,000 clones, roughly 90% of them seen just once.

The clonotype comes from a person between 18 and 65 years old who received the Ad26.COV2.S COVID-19 vaccine or a placebo. This chain connects TRBV6-6 to TRBJ1-3; the D is unclear. The sample consisted of peripheral blood, taken in a trial of Ad26.COV2.S vaccine versus placebo. CDR3 protein: CASLLPSLSGNTIYF. In DNA, the CDR3 is TGTGCCAGCCTTCTCCCCAGCCTCTCTGGAAACACCATATATTTT.